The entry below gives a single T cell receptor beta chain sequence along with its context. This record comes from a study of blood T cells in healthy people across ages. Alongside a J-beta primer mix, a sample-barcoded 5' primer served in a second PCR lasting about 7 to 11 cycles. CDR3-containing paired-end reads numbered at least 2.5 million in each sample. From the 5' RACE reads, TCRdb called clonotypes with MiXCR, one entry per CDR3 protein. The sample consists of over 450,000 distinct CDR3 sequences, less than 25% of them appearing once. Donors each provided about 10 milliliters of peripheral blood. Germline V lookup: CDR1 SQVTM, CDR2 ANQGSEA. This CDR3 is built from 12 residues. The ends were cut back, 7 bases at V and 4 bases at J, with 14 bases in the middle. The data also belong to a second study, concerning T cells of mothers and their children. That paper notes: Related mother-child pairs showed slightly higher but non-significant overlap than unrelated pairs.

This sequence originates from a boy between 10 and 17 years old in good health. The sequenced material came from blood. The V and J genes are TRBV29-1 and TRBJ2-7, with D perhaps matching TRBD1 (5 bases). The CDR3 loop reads CSAGSRVYEQYF. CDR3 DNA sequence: TGCAGCGCTGGTAGCAGGGTATACGAGCAGTACTTC.